This is a list of T cell receptor beta chains from one sample in a study of control samples from healthy donors and cancer patients. The protocol was immunoSEQ multiplex PCR, while the TCRdb copy is restricted to in-frame clones and leaves out a portion. The sample contains roughly 100,000 clones, around 88% of which appear only once. The specimen sequenced was blood. The receptor source for this set is a man aged 25 to 40 in good health. Both conserved end residues are part of each CDR3. A D gene is named only where the DNA matches it firmly. The size of a clone is reported for some rows only, either as once, few or many, or as a class for expanded clones.

>TRBJ2-7|TRBV4-3|few|TRBD2
TGCGCCAGCAGCCGGGGAAGACTAGCAAACCACGAGCAGTACTTC
CASSRGRLANHEQYF
>TRBJ2-7|TRBV5-6|-|TRBD2
TGTGCCAGCAGCAAGGGACTAGCGGGAGTTACCCACGAGCAGTACTTC
CASSKGLAGVTHEQYF
>TRBJ1-2|TRBV2|-|-
TGTGCCAGCAGCAACAGAGACAAGACGGATTTCTATGGCTACACCTTC
CASSNRDKTDFYGYTF
>TRBJ2-3|TRBV3-1/TRBV3-2|-|-
TGTGCCAGCAGCCAAGAAGGAGGATCATGGGTCGGGCCCTCAGATACGCAGTATTTT
CASSQEGGSWVGPSDTQYF
>TRBJ1-2|TRBV28|-|-
TGTGCCAGCAGGACAGGAAGCTATGGCTACACCTTC
CASRTGSYGYTF
>TRBJ2-1|TRBV27|-|TRBD2
TGTGCCAGCAGTTTATCGGGGGGGGTACTCTCCTACAATGAGCAGTTCTTC
CASSLSGGVLSYNEQFF
>TRBJ2-7|TRBV6-1|-|TRBD1
TGTGCCAGCAGTGAATCGCCGGGACAGGGGGGGTACGAGCAGTACTTC
CASSESPGQGGYEQYF
>TRBJ2-7|TRBV7-2|-|TRBD2
TGTGCCAGCAGCTCGACTAGCGGGAGTTACGAGCAGTACTTC
CASSSTSGSYEQYF
>TRBJ2-7|TRBV9|-|TRBD2
TGTGCCAGCAGCGTAGGGGTAGCGGGAACCTACGAGCAGTACTTC
CASSVGVAGTYEQYF
>TRBJ1-3|TRBV19|-|-
TGTGCCAGTAGTATTCTGTCGAGACTCTCTGGAAACACCATATATTTT
CASSILSRLSGNTIYF
>TRBJ1-1|TRBV7-2|-|-
TGTGCCAGCAGCTCTCAGGGTGGTACTGAAGCTTTCTTT
CASSSQGGTEAFF
>TRBJ1-1|TRBV21-1|-|-
TGTGCCAGCAGCAAAAATCCGGGGCCGAACACTGAAGCTTTCTTT
CASSKNPGPNTEAFF
>TRBJ2-7|TRBV19|-|-
TGTGCCAGTAGCATAGGGCGAGACTACGAGCAGTACTTC
CASSIGRDYEQYF
>TRBJ2-3|TRBV7-8|-|TRBD2
TGTGCCAGCAGCTTAGCCTCCGCTAGCGGGAGAACAGATACGCAGTATTTT
CASSLASASGRTDTQYF
>TRBJ2-3|TRBV19|-|TRBD2
TGTGCCAGTAGGGAAGCCGGGCTAGCGGGAGCCACAGATACGCAGTATTTT
CASREAGLAGATDTQYF
>TRBJ2-5|TRBV5-1|-|TRBD1
TGCGCCAGCAGCGTGGGACAGCAAGAGACCCAGTACTTC
CASSVGQQETQYF
>TRBJ2-7|TRBV11-2|-|TRBD1
TGTGCCATCAGCCGGGACAGGGGCTACGAGCAGTACTTC
CAISRDRGYEQYF
>TRBJ1-2|TRBV7-9|-|-
TGTGCCAGCAGCTCCGGACAGTCTAACTATGGCTACACCTTC
CASSSGQSNYGYTF
>TRBJ1-2|TRBV6-5|-|-
TGTGCCAGCAGTTACTCGGCACAGGACTATGGCTACACCTTC
CASSYSAQDYGYTF
>TRBJ2-5|TRBV2|few|-
TGTGCCAGCAGCCTCCGAGGGGGATCTCGGGAGACCCAGTACTTC
CASSLRGGSRETQYF
>TRBJ2-5|TRBV11-2|-|TRBD2
TGTGCCAGCAGCTTCGGGACTACCCCCGGAGAGACCCAGTACTTC
CASSFGTTPGETQYF
>TRBJ2-1|TRBV29-1|-|-
TGCAGCGTTGACCGGGGGGAGCAGTTCTTC
CSVDRGEQFF